Listed below are T cell receptor beta chains from one sample, sequenced in a study of cytomegalovirus exposure and HLA in healthy donors. Assay: immunoSEQ multiplex PCR; the TCRdb copy retains only in-frame clones and omits some. This repertoire shows about 200,000 clones, about 85% found once; its top ten account for roughly 1.5%. The sequencing sample was made of PBMCs. Receptor source: a woman aged 50 to 60 in good health and CMV-seronegative. Each CDR3 is given with its conserved first and last residue.

V	J	length	CDR3
TRBV6-5	TRBJ2-7	15	CASSVGLAASYEQYF
TRBV9	TRBJ1-2	14	CASSPTGFYYGYTF
TRBV27	TRBJ1-1	14	CASNHRGRWTEAFF
TRBV10-3	TRBJ2-1	14	CAISASGGGNEQFF
TRBV11-2	TRBJ2-7	15	CASSLDRGASYEQYF
TRBV6-4	TRBJ1-2	14	CASSDSADRVGYTF
TRBV7-3	TRBJ2-5	15	CASSFGDRGRETQYF
TRBV19	TRBJ1-6	13	CASSAGVNSPLHF
TRBV9	TRBJ1-3	17	CASSVVAQPVSGNTIYF
TRBV6-5	TRBJ1-1	14	CASSSRGGNTEAFF
TRBV28	TRBJ2-7	12	CASSPSSYEQYF
TRBV27	TRBJ1-1	17	CASSSPLRTGLNTEAFF
TRBV5-1	TRBJ1-2	15	CASSYFTGTGDGYTF
TRBV28	TRBJ2-7	16	CASRIGRVPSSYEQYF
TRBV7-2	TRBJ2-2	14	CASSLVGGTGELFF
TRBV4-3	TRBJ1-3	18	CASSQDLGGAHSGNTIYF
TRBV6-1	TRBJ1-1	16	CASSEKVGQLNTEAFF
TRBV4-1	TRBJ1-3	16	CASSQDPQGRGNTIYF
TRBV11-2	TRBJ2-1	11	CASRLNNEQFF
TRBV7-9	TRBJ2-2	17	CASSLVLAGVFTGELFF
TRBV6-5	TRBJ1-1	12	CARGGRISEAFF
TRBV10-3	TRBJ2-2	15	CAISDRQGTTGELFF
TRBV30	TRBJ2-1	12	CAWEKNTNEQFF
TRBV18	TRBJ2-7	18	CASSPIVSGASGSYEQYF
TRBV5-4	TRBJ1-2	15	CASSAYRDRGFGYTF
TRBV5-1	TRBJ1-2	15	CASSLADTRGNGYTF
TRBV19	TRBJ2-3	14	CASSDRGGTDTQYF
TRBV10-3	TRBJ2-1	13	CAISGGAENEQFF
TRBV9	TRBJ2-3	16	CASSVTSGGALDTQYF
TRBV6-4	TRBJ1-6	14	CASRPPGLNSPLHF
TRBV4-3	TRBJ1-1	15	CASSPSGAGNTEAFF
TRBV18	TRBJ2-2	15	CASSPGTTNTGELFF
TRBV7-8	TRBJ2-7	14	CASSLRSSSYEQYF
TRBV6-5	TRBJ1-5	13	CASSFQINQPQHF
TRBV14	TRBJ1-1	14	CASSGQGRGTEAFF
TRBV6-5	TRBJ2-3	14	CASSYSGRTDTQYF
TRBV7-6	NA	15	CASSRRTSGDYEQYF
TRBV10-3	TRBJ2-7	15	CAISDLGQGAYEQYF
TRBV2	TRBJ2-3	17	CASSSLMGQGVADTQYF
TRBV7-8	TRBJ1-4	15	CASTHRGSSSEKLFF
TRBV5-4	TRBJ2-1	14	CASSVAGLYNEQFF
TRBV6-6	TRBJ2-7	11	CASSSDREQYF
TRBV4-3	TRBJ1-1	13	CASSHGQGEQAFF
TRBV4-2	TRBJ1-6	15	CASSQGDRDNSPLHF
TRBV11-3	TRBJ1-1	13	CASSLTWATEAFF
TRBV11-2	TRBJ2-7	15	CASSSGQGGSYEQYF
TRBV28	TRBJ2-5	13	CATTGLTQETQYF